The entry below gives a single T cell receptor (beta chain) sequence along with its context. After removal of 6 bases from V and 5 bases from J, the junction contained 7 bases not matched to a gene. Germline V lookup: CDR1 LGHNT, CDR2 FRNRAP. This CDR3 has 15 amino acids. TCRdb re-analysed the RT-PCR reads in MiXCR, keeping a single row per CDR3 protein. Here the sample spans 550,000 to 750,000 distinct CDR3 sequences, approximately 15% being singletons. This TCR was recovered from a female donor in good health, serving as a healthy control. The chain recombines TRBV12-5 with TRBJ2-1; 10 nucleotides line up with TRBD2. Sequences were obtained from memory CD4+ T cells from blood. In DNA, the CDR3 is TGTGCTAGTGGCCCCGGACTAGCGGAGCACAATGAGCAGTTCTTC. This sequence encodes CASGPGLAEHNEQFF.